This T cell receptor beta chain was observed in a study of OX40 agonist ivuxolimab in advanced cancers. At the level of the whole study: Ivuxolimab, which targeted the costimulatory receptor OX40 (CD134), was an agonistic, fully human IgG2 monoclonal antibody. Intravenous ivuxolimab was administered to patients every 2 weeks at six dose levels: 0.01, 0.1, 0.3, 1.5, 3 and 10 mg/kg. Among the approximately 54 dose-escalation patients, around 19 had hepatocellular carcinoma, roughly 15 melanoma, 9 renal cell carcinoma and 9 head and neck cancer. The dose-escalation cohort was over 70% male with a mean age of roughly 60 years, ranging from about 23 to 85. Patients were allowed to have had prior anti-PD-1, anti-PD-L1 or anti-CTLA-4 therapy, and approximately 37% of the dose-escalation patients had been treated with checkpoint inhibitors. Partial responses occurred in three dose-escalation patients, of whom one had hepatocellular carcinoma and two had cutaneous melanoma. The purpose of peripheral TCRbeta sequencing was to test whether ivuxolimab changed TCR sequence diversity and led to clonal T-cell expansion. The monotherapy dose-escalation portion (N = 52 patients) of the phase I ivuxolimab trial is reported in the paper. Broad study findings and their caveats: Which antigens the clonally expanded peripheral T cells were specific for was not determined. In the 0.1-3.0 mg/kg groups, partial responders were among the patients with the lowest normalized peripheral clonal expansion, particularly in CD8+ T cells. On average, CD8+ T cells showed more expanded clones than CD4+ T cells after ivuxolimab. At doses of 0.1 to 3.0 mg/kg, clonal expansion of both CD4+ and CD8+ T cells in blood was seen between baseline and week 6. Low levels of normalized T-cell clonal expansion were also seen in some patients who did not respond.

Genomic DNA was isolated from the sorted cells so that the TCRbeta CDR3 region could be sequenced. TCRbeta CDR3 regions were sequenced using the immunoSEQ Assay. Entries here come from immuneACCESS through TCRdb and include only in-frame sequences with V and J called. Some clones fail to appear in such tables; in the studies checked, an unresolved V gene covers under half of the shortfall, and the cause of the remainder is unknown. Recorded for this sample are under 85,000 clones; 85% to 95% of them occurred a single time. The ten biggest clones cover approximately 11% of the sample. Notes on this clone: Its antigen remains undetermined. Base qualities are missing; no much larger clone stands one base away.

Based on the germline V gene, the CDR1 and CDR2 sequences are KGHSH and LQKENI. V is shortened by 3 bases, J by 3 bases, and the region joining them spans 18 bases. Reading from cysteine to phenylalanine, the CDR3 counts 16 amino acids. The kept DNA is CDR3 alone, 48 bases in frame from the first base. The trial excluded patients who had a history of autoimmune disease or were on systemic immunosuppression. In every dose cohort, peripheral blood was drawn for TCR sequencing at baseline, cycle 4 day 1, and cycle 7 day 1. Samples were obtained from an open-label, multicenter, first-in-human phase I dose-escalation trial of ivuxolimab. Adults with locally advanced or metastatic melanoma, renal cell carcinoma, hepatocellular carcinoma or head and neck squamous cell carcinoma were enrolled in the trial. Before TCR sequencing, CD4+ T cells and CD8+ T cells were sorted from peripheral blood as separate populations.

The chain links TRBV18 with TRBJ2-7, with the D gene not clear enough to name. The origin of this receptor is an adult with an advanced solid tumor such as melanoma, head and neck, liver or kidney cancer. Specimen: CD4+ or CD8+ T cells sorted from blood, collected in a trial of the OX40 agonist ivuxolimab. The sequenced DNA is TGTGCCAGCTCACCCGGAACACGATTGTATGACTACGAGCAGTACTTC. This is translated as CASSPGTRLYDYEQYF.